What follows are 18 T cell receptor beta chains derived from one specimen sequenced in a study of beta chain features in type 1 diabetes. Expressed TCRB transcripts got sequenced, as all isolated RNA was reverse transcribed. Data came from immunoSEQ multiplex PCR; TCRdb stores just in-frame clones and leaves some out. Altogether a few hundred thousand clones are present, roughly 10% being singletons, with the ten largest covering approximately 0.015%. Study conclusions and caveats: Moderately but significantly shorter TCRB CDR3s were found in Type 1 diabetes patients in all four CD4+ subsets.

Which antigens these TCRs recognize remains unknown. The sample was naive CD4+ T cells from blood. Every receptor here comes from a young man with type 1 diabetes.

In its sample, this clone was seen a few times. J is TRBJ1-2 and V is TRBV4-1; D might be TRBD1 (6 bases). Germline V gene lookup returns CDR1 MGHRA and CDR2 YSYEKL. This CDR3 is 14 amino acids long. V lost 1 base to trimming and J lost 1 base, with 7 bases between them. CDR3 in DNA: TGCGCCAGCAGCCAAGGACAGGTTAACTATGGCTACACCTTC. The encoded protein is CASSQGQVNYGYTF.

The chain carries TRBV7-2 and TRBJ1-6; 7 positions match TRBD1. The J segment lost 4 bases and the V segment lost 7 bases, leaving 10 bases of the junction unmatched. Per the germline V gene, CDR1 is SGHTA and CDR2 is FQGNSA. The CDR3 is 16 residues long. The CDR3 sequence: CASTPRGGRYNSPLHF. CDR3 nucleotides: TGTGCCAGCACCCCCCGAGGGGGCAGGTATAATTCACCCCTCCACTTT.

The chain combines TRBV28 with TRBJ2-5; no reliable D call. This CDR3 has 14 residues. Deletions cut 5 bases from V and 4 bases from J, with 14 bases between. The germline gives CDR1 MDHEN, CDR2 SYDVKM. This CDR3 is CASSPHGSGETQYF. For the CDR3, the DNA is TGTGCCAGCAGTCCTCATGGATCAGGAGAGACCCAGTACTTC. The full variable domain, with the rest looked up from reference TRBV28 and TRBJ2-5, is DVKVTQSSRYLVKRTGEKVFLECVQDMDHENMFWYRQDPGLGLRLIYFSYDVKMKEKGDIPEGYSVSREKKERFSLILESASTNQTSMYLCASSPHGSGETQYFGPGTRLLVL.

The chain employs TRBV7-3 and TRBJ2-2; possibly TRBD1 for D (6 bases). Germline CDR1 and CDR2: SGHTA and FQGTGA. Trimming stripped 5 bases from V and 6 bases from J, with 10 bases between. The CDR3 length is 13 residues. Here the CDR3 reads CASSRGTSGELFF. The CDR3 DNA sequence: TGTGCCAGCAGCCGAGGGACATCCGGGGAGCTGTTTTTT.

This CDR3 reads CATSRGASYNEQFF. DNA of the CDR3: TGTGCCACCAGCAGAGGGGCCTCCTACAATGAGCAGTTCTTC. The chain uses TRBV15 and TRBJ2-1; D call uncertain. The germline CDR1 and CDR2 sequences are LNHNV and YYDKDF (reference sequence). This CDR3 is built from 14 residues. Trimming pared 1 base from V and 0 bases from J, leaving 4 bases between.

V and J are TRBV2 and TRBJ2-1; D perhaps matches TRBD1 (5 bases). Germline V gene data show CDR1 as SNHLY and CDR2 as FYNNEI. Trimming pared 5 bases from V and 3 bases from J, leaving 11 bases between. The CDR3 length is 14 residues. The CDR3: CASSKQDRYNEQFF. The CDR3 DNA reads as TGTGCCAGCAGTAAACAGGACCGCTACAATGAGCAGTTCTTC.

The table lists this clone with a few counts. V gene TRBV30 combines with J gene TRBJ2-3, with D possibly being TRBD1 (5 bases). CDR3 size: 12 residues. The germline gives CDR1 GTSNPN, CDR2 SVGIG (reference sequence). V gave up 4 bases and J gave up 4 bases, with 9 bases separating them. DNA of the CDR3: TGTGCCTGGACAGGGATATCAGATACGCAGTATTTT. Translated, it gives CAWTGISDTQYF.

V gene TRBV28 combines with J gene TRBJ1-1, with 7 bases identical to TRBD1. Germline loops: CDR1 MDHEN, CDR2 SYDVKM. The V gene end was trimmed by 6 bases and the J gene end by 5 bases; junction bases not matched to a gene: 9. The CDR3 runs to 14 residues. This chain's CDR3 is CASSEGQHGTEAFF. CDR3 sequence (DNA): TGTGCCAGCAGCGAGGGACAGCATGGGACTGAAGCTTTCTTT.

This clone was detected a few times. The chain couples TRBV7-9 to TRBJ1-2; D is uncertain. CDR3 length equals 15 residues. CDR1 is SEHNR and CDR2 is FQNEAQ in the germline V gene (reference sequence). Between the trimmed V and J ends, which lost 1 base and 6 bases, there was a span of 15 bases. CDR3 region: CASSLGGLQSHGYTF. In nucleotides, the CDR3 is TGTGCCAGCAGCTTAGGAGGACTGCAGTCTCATGGCTACACCTTC.

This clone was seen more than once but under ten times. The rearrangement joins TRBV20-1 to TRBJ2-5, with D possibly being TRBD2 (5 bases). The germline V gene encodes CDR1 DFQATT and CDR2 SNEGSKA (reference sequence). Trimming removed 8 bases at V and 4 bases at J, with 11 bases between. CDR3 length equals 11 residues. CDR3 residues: CSTRSGETQYF. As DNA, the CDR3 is TGCAGTACGAGAAGCGGAGAGACCCAGTACTTC.

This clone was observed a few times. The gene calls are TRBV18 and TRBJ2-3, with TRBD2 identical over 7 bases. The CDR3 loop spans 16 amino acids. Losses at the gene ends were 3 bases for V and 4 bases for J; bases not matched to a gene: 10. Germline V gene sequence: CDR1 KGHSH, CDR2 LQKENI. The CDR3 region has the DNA TGTGCCAGCTCACCGACTGCCGGGGGGATGGCAGATACGCAGTATTTT. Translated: CASSPTAGGMADTQYF.

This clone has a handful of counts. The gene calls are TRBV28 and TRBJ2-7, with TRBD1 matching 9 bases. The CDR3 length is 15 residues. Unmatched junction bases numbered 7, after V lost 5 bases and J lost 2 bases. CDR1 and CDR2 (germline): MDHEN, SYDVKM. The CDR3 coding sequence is TGTGCCAGCAGTCCCCGGGACAGGGACGCCTACGAGCAGTACTTC. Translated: CASSPRDRDAYEQYF.

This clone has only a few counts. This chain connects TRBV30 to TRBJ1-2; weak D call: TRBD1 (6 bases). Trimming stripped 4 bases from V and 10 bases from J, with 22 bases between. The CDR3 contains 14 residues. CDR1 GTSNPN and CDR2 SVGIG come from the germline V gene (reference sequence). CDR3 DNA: TGTGCCTGGAATAACAGGGCGCTAACCGGGGACTACACCTTC. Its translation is CAWNNRALTGDYTF. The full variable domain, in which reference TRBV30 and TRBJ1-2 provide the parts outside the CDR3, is SQTIHQWPATLVQPVGSPLSLECTVEGTSNPNLYWYRQAAGRGLQLLFYSVGIGQISSEVPQNLSASRPQDRQFILSSKKLLLSDSGFYLCAWNNRALTGDYTFGSGTRLTVV.

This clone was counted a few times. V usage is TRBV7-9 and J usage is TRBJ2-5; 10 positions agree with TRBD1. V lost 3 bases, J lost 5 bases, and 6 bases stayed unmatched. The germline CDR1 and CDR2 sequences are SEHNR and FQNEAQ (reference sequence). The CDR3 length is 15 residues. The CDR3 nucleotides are TGTGCCAGCAGCTTCCGACAGGGGGCGCGGGAGACCCAGTACTTC. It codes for CASSFRQGARETQYF.

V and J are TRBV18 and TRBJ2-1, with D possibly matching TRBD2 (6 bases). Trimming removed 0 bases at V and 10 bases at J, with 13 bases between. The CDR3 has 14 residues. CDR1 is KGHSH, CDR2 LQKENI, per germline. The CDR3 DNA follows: TGTGCCAGCTCACCACCTTCTGGGAGGTACGAGCAGTTCTTC. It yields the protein CASSPPSGRYEQFF.

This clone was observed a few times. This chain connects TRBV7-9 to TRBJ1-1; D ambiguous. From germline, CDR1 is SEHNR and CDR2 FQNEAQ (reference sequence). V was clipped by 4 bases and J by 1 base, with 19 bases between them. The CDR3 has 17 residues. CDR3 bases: TGTGCCAGCAGCTCCATTTCCGGAGGCCGATGGAACACTGAAGCTTTCTTT. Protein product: CASSSISGGRWNTEAFF. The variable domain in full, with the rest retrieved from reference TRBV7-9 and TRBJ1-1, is DTGVSQNPRHKITKRGQNVTFRCDPISEHNRLYWYRQTLGQGPEFLTYFQNEAQLEKSRLLSDRFSAERPKGSFSTLEIQRTEQGDSAMYLCASSSISGGRWNTEAFFGQGTRLTVV.

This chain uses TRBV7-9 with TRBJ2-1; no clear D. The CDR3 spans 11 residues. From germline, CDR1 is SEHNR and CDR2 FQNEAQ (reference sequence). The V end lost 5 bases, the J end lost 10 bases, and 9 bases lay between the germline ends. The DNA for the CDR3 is TGTGCCAGCAGCGGTGGCGGAGAGCAGTTCTTC. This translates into CASSGGGEQFF.

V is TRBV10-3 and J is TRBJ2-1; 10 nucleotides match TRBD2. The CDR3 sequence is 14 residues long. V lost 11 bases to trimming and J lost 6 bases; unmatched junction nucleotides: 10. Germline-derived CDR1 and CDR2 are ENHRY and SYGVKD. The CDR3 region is CASLAGGSLNEQFF. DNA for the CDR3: TGTGCCTCCTTAGCGGGGGGCAGTCTCAATGAGCAGTTCTTC.